This TCR beta chain was profiled in a study of blood T cell repertoires in COVID-19 (dated by TCRdb to the early 2020s). Background on the whole study: Collaborator samples came from the United States, Italy and Spain and covered acute and convalescent phases of COVID-19. The dataset comprised deeply sampled blood TCRbeta repertoires from subjects exposed to, actively infected with, or recovered from COVID-19. The repertoires were made available in a free public database intended to serve as a resource for research on the immune response to SARS-CoV-2. Sample metadata almost always included a de-identified subject ID, COVID-19 status, age in years and sex. Samples were obtained from the ongoing ImmuneRACE study (first 160 participants) and from roughly 1,300 subjects provided by 6 global collaborators. HLA class I and class II types, where available, came from metadata supplied by the sample provider rather than from assay-based typing. The material from the prospective study consisted of cDNA or gDNA derived from T cells, B-cell-depleted T cells, or PBMCs.

TCRbeta CDR3 regions were amplified from genomic DNA using the immunoSEQ Assay, a bias-controlled multiplex PCR. On the authors' methods: The number of nucleated cells in each sample was estimated from the amplification of reference gene primers within the assay. To quantify the absolute abundance of each unique TCRbeta CDR3 rearrangement, sequence reads were collapsed and filtered. For each sample, productive Simpson clonality was calculated as the square root of Simpson's diversity index across productive rearrangements. TCRdb holds this immuneACCESS table with in-frame rearrangements only. Some clones are missing; in checked studies, unresolved V genes explain under half, and the rest has no known cause. V and J calls and clone size follow that table, whereas D and trimming were derived from the DNA. The sample yields about 140,000 clones; 75% to 80% were counted once. Of the sample, around 2.9% is held by the ten largest clones.

Participants in the prospective study were enrolled through a virtual design, were aged about 18 to 100 years, and lived in roughly 24 United States geographic areas. In the prospective study, cohorts were assigned on the basis of participant-reported clinical history obtained from a screening survey and a study questionnaire. Recovered participants in ImmuneRACE Cohort 3 were defined by two consecutive negative NP/OP PCR tests, clearance by a healthcare professional, or resolution of symptoms. Mobile phlebotomists in the prospective study collected whole blood, serum and a nasopharyngeal or oropharyngeal swab from every participant. Prospective study participants could optionally give additional blood draws and questionnaires over an approximately 2-month period. Before DNA extraction, blood samples from the prospective study were shipped at room temperature or frozen. In regard to this clone: The antigen it recognizes is unknown. No much larger clone is present one base from it, and per-base qualities are unavailable.

At the junction V is shortened by 1 base and J by 6 bases, with 16 bases in between. CDR1 is given as SGHAT and CDR2 as FQDESV, both from the germline V gene (reference sequence). Measured from the cysteine to the phenylalanine, the CDR3 is 16 residues long. The kept DNA is CDR3 alone, 48 bases in frame from the first base. Study-wide findings and limitations: Clinical and demographic metadata were provided uncurated, with the amount varying by source and participant.

This chain is built from TRBV11-1 and TRBJ2-1; tentative D gene TRBD2, with 7 bases matching. This TCR was sampled from a woman aged 45 to 65 who had recovered from COVID-19. The sample taken for sequencing was PBMCs or T cells enriched from blood (not recorded which). The CDR3 in this case is CASSLEGRAGVNEQFF. The DNA sequence is as follows: TGTGCCAGCAGCTTAGAGGGGAGGGCAGGGGTCAATGAGCAGTTCTTC.